This T cell receptor (beta chain) was captured by sequencing in a study of CD8+CD57+ T cells in acquired aplastic anemia. Study-wide context: Sorting CD4+ and CD8+ cells gave DNA averaging approximately 3 ug. Whole-study results and caveats: Patients versus controls showed no significant CD8+ Simpson's diversity difference. Overlapping CD8+ CDR3 repertoires of patients and controls contained approximately 29 shared sequences.

Profiles of TCR beta VDJ and CDR3 were generated from a genomic DNA template. One entry per CDR3 protein, called by TCRdb with MiXCR from the reads. The sample lists around 220,000 distinct CDR3 sequences, roughly 45% seen once, with 15% to 20% in the top ten. Between the trimmed V and J ends, which lost 8 bases and 7 bases, there was a span of 17 bases. Germline CDR1 and CDR2: SGHTA and FQGNSA. The CDR3 length is 13 residues. As regards this clonotype: What it binds is unknown.

By flow cytometry, patients selected for sequencing had shown an expansion of CD8+CD57+ cells. The chain couples TRBV7-2 to TRBJ2-5; D possibly uses TRBD1 or TRBD2 (5 bases each). The TCR originated in a human donor with aplastic anemia. The sequencing input was sorted CD4+, CD8+, or CD8+CD57+ T cells (not recorded which) from PBMCs. The CDR3 coding sequence is TGTGCCAGCTCTGCGGGCCTTGGGGGGACCCAGTACTTC. Protein: CASSAGLGGTQYF.